The entry below describes one T cell receptor (beta chain). Its antigen is still unknown. These data belong to a study of shared clonotypes between healthy human individuals. Study-wide results and limits: When compared with the clonotypes that were shared by all four sorted-subset donors, the non-shared clonotypes turned out to have lower generation probabilities. Naive CD4 clonotype sharing across several donors was about 5%.

The germline gives CDR1 MDHEN, CDR2 SYDVKM. The CDR3 covers 15 residues. V lost 3 bases and J 1 base, leaving 7 bases between the germline ends. CD8 memory merged CD45RO+ cells and CCR7-negative CD45RA+ TemRA cells into one population. Method: immunoSEQ multiplex PCR; TCRdb's copy keeps in-frame clones and lacks some. The repertoire includes about 110,000 clones, about 62% of them detected once, and just under 25% sits in the top ten. Input material: memory CD8+ T cells sorted from blood. The subset here: CD45RO+ cells pooled with CCR7-negative TemRA cells. This chain connects TRBV28 to TRBJ2-6; D gene uncertain. The receptor's source is a woman aged 25 to 39 in good health. CDR3 region: CASSLDESGANVLTF. CDR3 DNA: TGTGCCAGCAGTTTGGATGAGTCTGGGGCCAACGTCCTGACTTTC. Using reference TRBV28 and TRBJ2-6 for the parts outside the CDR3, the full variable domain is DVKVTQSSRYLVKRTGEKVFLECVQDMDHENMFWYRQDPGLGLRLIYFSYDVKMKEKGDIPEGYSVSREKKERFSLILESASTNQTSMYLCASSLDESGANVLTFGAGSRLTVL.